These 9 T cell receptor beta chains were sequenced from one sample in a study of cytomegalovirus exposure and HLA in healthy donors. The study ran its PCR with 60 Vbeta and 13 Jbeta primers. Sequenced by immunoSEQ multiplex PCR; TCRdb stores in-frame clones only, minus some. The sample includes 110,000 or so clones, roughly 70% seen only once; the top ten take around 8.1%. Sequencing was done on a sample of PBMCs. All receptors come from a man between 40 and 49 years old in good health and CMV-seronegative.

The genes are TRBV7-6 and TRBJ2-1; D is unresolved. Trimming left V 1 base short and J 9 bases short, with 10 bases between. The CDR3 length is 13 residues. From germline, CDR1 is SGHVS and CDR2 FNYEAQ. The CDR3 is CASSLGRNSEQFF. CDR3 coding DNA: TGTGCCAGCAGCTTAGGAAGAAACAGTGAGCAGTTCTTC.

This clone has a single count. The V call is TRBV6-5, the J call TRBJ2-1, with D tentatively TRBD2 (5 bases). Trimming left V 5 bases short and J 1 base short, with 9 bases between. Germline CDR1 reads MNHEY; CDR2 reads SVGAGI. This CDR3 has 14 residues. CDR3 nucleotides: TGTGCCAGCAGTGAAGAGGGTTCCTACAATGAGCAGTTCTTC. Encoded protein: CASSEEGSYNEQFF.

The chain joins TRBV2 to TRBJ1-2; the match to TRBD1 covers 10 bases. CDR3 length: 15 amino acids. CDR1 is SNHLY, CDR2 FYNNEI, per germline. With 2 bases clipped from V and 5 bases from J, the junction kept 5 bases outside the gene matches. The CDR3 loop is CASSEPVDRGYGYTF. The CDR3 DNA reads as TGTGCCAGCAGTGAACCGGTGGACAGGGGGTATGGCTACACCTTC. Drawing the rest from reference TRBV2 and TRBJ1-2, the complete variable domain is EPEVTQTPSHQVTQMGQEVILRCVPISNHLYFYWYRQILGQKVEFLVSFYNNEISEKSEIFDDQFSVERPDGSNFTLKIRSTKLEDSAMYFCASSEPVDRGYGYTFGSGTRLTVV.

The chain joins TRBV6-1 to TRBJ2-7; tentative D call: TRBD1 (6 bases). The V gene lost 6 bases and the J gene lost 5 bases, with 17 bases spanning the gap. CDR1 MNHNS and CDR2 SASEGT come from the germline V gene. This CDR3 has 14 residues. CDR3 DNA sequence: TGTGCCAGCAGACTCCAGGGGATTGGGGACGAGCAGTACTTC. It encodes CASRLQGIGDEQYF.

The genes are TRBV7-9 and TRBJ2-2; 8 bases align to TRBD1. Germline CDR1 reads SEHNR; CDR2 reads FQNEAQ (reference sequence). The CDR3 has 15 amino acids. V lost 4 bases to trimming and J lost 6 bases; unmatched junction nucleotides: 7. CDR3 sequence reads: CASSSDRVEAGELFF. DNA of the CDR3: TGTGCCAGCAGCTCGGACAGGGTGGAAGCCGGGGAGCTGTTTTTT.

On this clone: The germline gene is not matched at one end of the junction; a read error may be the cause. The chain has TRBV7-7 and TRBJ2-5, with D possibly matching TRBD2 (6 bases). The CDR3 spans 15 residues. CDR1 is SSHAT, CDR2 FNYEAQ, per germline (reference sequence). As DNA, the CDR3 is TGTGCTAGCAGCTTGCGACTAGGGTTAGCGGAGACCCAGTACTTC. Encoded protein: CASSLRLGLAETQYF.

The CDR3 nucleotides are TGCGCCAGCAGAACAGGGGTTGGTCAGCCCCAGCATTTT. It translates to CASRTGVGQPQHF. V gene TRBV5-1 combines with J gene TRBJ1-5, with TRBD1 matching over 7 bases. This CDR3 has 13 residues. Losses at the gene ends were 5 bases for V and 6 bases for J; bases not matched to a gene: 5. Germline V CDR1 and CDR2: SGHRS, YFSETQ. Full variable domain (outside the CDR3, taken from reference TRBV5-1 and TRBJ1-5): KAGVTQTPRYLIKTRGQQVTLSCSPISGHRSVSWYQQTPGQGLQFLFEYFSETQRNKGNFPGRFSGRQFSNSRSEMNVSTLELGDSALYLCASRTGVGQPQHFGDGTRLSIL.

This clone showed up just once. V and J are TRBV4-3 and TRBJ2-2; 13 nucleotides align to TRBD2. This CDR3 contains 18 residues. CDR1 is LGHNA, CDR2 YSLEER, per germline. V was clipped by 4 bases and J by 0 bases; unmatched bases: 5. CDR3 in amino acids: CASSPRTSGGPNTGELFF. CDR3 nucleotide sequence: TGCGCCAGCAGCCCCAGGACTAGCGGGGGCCCGAACACCGGGGAGCTGTTTTTT.

V is TRBV5-4 and J is TRBJ2-2; 9 positions agree with TRBD2. CDR1 and CDR2 (germline): SGHNT, YYREEE (reference sequence). Trimming took 0 bases from V and 5 from J; bases not matched to a gene: 8. The CDR3 covers 17 residues. The CDR3 protein is CASSLGGAGGRTGELFF. CDR3 bases: TGTGCCAGCAGCTTGGGGGGCGCGGGGGGGCGAACCGGGGAGCTGTTTTTT.